Described below is a single T cell receptor (beta chain) sequence and its context. Generated by immunoSEQ multiplex PCR, the TCRdb table keeps only in-frame clones and is missing some. The sample shows more than 55,000 clones, about 90% of them seen only once. This entry is derived from a study of T cell changes during pregnancy in multiple sclerosis. Deletions cut 6 bases from V and 0 bases from J, with 12 bases between. Germline CDR1 is LNHDA and CDR2 is SQIVND (reference sequence). The CDR3 is 15 residues long. The chain employs TRBV19 and TRBJ2-1; D is unresolved. The receptor comes from a female donor in good health, enrolled as a control in a pregnancy study. The sample in question was peripheral blood, obtained in the first trimester of pregnancy. The CDR3, as DNA: TGTGCCAGTAGGGTCTCCGCTAGCTCCTACAATGAGCAGTTCTTC. Translated: CASRVSASSYNEQFF.